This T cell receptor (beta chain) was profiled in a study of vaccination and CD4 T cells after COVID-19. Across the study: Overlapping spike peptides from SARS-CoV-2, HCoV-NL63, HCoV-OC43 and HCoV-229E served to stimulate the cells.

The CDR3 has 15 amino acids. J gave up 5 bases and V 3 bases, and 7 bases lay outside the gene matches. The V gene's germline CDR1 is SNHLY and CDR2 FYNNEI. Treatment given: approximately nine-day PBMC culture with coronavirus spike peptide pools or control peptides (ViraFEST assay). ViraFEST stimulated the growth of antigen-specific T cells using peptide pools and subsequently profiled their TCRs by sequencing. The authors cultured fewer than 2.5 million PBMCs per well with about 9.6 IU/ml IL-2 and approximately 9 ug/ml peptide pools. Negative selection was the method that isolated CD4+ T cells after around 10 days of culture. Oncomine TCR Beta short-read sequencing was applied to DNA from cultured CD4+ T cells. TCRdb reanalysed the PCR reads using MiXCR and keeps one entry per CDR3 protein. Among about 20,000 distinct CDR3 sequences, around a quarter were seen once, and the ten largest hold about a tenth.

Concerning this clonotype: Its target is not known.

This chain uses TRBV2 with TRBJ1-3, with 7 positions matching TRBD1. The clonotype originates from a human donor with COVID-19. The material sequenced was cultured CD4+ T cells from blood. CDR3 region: CASSDRQGSRNTIYF. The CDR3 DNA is TGTGCCAGCAGTGATCGACAGGGTAGTCGAAACACCATATATTTT.